This paragraph reports one TCR beta chain. The CDR3 has 11 amino acids. Germline assignment: CDR1 GTSNPN and CDR2 SVGIG (reference sequence). V lost 5 bases and J lost 2, with 6 bases in between. TCRdb keeps only in-frame clones here, not all; method: immunoSEQ multiplex PCR. Among under 250,000 clones listed, about 93% were seen once. These data come from a study of blood T cell repertoires in COVID-19. Study context: In each case, the material was cDNA or gDNA derived from T cells, B-cell-depleted T cells, or PBMCs.

The sample taken for sequencing was peripheral blood. This clonotype was sampled from a man between 60 and 75 years old with COVID-19, enrolled during active disease. The chain combines TRBV30 with TRBJ1-2; D is unresolved. The CDR3 DNA reads TGTGCCTGGGGCAGGAACTATGGCTACACCTTC. This encodes CAWGRNYGYTF.